This T cell receptor beta chain was sequenced in a study of response to subunit inactivated influenza vaccine (dated by TCRdb to 2016 to 2019). Study-level background: Deep quantitative profiling of the T cell receptor repertoire was used in the study to follow responses to a trivalent subunit inactivated influenza vaccine.

A distance of 11 bases separates the germline ends of V and J, which lose 0 bases and 1 base respectively. CDR1 and CDR2 were assigned from the germline V gene as SGDLS and YYNGEE. The CDR3 runs 16 amino acids, cysteine and phenylalanine included. The DNA shown is the 48-base CDR3, in frame from base 1. Library construction relied on RT-PCR. The sequencer listed for this sample is Illumina HiSeq 2500. Clones were called with MiXCR by TCRdb after fastp trimmed the public reads at Q25, and only in-frame beta chains were retained. Entries are consolidated by CDR3 protein sequence, retaining the most common genes and DNA. The sample data list about 650,000 distinct CDR3 sequences, and 15% to 19% of these were observed just once. The ten top clones hold roughly 10% of the sample. The paper's findings and limits, for the study overall: It was suggested by the authors that each seasonal influenza vaccination may recruit only a limited number of new T cells.

With respect to this clonotype: Its cognate antigen has yet to be identified. It has no much larger one-base neighbor in the sample; base qualities were not kept.

The chain employs TRBV9 and TRBJ2-1; the D segment could be TRBD2, given 7 matching bases. Here the sequenced sample was PBMCs from blood, taken approximately 13 days after vaccination. The sequence derives from a man aged 50 or older who received an inactivated influenza vaccine. Donor details come from another sample of the same person, matched by shared clones. The CDR3 protein is CASSVVGGASYNEQFF. In nucleotide form, the sequence is TGTGCCAGCAGCGTAGTTGGGGGGGCGTCCTACAATGAGCAGTTCTTC.